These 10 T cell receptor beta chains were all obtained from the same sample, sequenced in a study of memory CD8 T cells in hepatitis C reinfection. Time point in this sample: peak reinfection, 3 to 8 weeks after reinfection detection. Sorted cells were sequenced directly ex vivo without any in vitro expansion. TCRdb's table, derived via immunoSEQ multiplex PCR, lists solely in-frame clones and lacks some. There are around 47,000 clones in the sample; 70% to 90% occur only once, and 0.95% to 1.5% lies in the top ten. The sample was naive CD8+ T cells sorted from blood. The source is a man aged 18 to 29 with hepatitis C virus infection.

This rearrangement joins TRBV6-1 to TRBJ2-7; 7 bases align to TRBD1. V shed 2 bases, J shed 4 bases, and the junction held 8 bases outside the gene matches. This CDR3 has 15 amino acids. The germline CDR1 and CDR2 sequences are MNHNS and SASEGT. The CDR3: CASSEPGTALYEQYV. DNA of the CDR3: TGTGCCAGCAGTGAACCAGGGACAGCACTTTACGAGCAGTACGTC.

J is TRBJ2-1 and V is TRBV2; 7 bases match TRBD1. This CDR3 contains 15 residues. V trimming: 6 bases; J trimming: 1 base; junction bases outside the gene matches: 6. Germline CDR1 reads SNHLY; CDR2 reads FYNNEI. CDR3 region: CASRAGTASYNEQFF. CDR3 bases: TGTGCCAGCAGAGCCGGGACAGCATCCTACAATGAGCAGTTCTTC.

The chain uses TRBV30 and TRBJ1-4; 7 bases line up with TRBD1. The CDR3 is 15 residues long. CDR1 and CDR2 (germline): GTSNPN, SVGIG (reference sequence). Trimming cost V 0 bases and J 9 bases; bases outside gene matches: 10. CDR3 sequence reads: CAWSVPGQRTKKLFF. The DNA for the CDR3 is TGTGCCTGGAGTGTACCGGGACAGAGGACGAAAAAACTGTTTTTT.

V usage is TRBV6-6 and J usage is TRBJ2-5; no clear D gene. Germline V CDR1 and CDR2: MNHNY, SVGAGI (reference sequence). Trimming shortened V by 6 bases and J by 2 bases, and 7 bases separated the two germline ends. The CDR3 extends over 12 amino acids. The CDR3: CASRSQQETQYF. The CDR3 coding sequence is TGTGCCAGCAGATCGCAGCAAGAGACCCAGTACTTC.

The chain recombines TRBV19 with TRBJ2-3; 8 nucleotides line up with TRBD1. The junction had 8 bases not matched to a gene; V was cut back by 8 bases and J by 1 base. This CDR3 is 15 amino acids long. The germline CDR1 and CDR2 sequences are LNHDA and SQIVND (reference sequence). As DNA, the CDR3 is TGTGCCAGTGCTGACAGGGGAACTGGCACAGATACGCAGTATTTT. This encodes CASADRGTGTDTQYF.

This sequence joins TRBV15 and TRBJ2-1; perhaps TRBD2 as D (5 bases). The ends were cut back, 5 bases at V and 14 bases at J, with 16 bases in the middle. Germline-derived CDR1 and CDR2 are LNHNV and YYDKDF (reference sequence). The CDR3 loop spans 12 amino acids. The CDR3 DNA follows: TGTGCCACCAGCTCAACCGGGGTAGTCGAGTTCTTC. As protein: CATSSTGVVEFF.

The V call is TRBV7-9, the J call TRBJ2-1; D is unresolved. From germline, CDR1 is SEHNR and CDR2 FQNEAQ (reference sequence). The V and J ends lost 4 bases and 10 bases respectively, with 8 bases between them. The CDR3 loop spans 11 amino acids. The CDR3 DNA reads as TGTGCCAGCAGCTCGGAGAGAGAGCAGTTCTTC. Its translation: CASSSEREQFF.

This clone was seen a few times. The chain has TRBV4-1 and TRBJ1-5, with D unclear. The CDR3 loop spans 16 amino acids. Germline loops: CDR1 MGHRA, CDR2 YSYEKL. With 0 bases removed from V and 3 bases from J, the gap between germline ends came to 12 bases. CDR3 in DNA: TGCGCCAGCAGCCAAGAGTATGGTCAGAACAATCAGCCCCAGCATTTT. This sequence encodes CASSQEYGQNNQPQHF.

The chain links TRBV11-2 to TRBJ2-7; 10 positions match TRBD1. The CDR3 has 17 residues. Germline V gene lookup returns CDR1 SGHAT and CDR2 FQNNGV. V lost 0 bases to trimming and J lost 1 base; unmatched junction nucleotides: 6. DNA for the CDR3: TGTGCCAGCAGCTTAGACTCATGGGGACAGGGGTCCTACGAGCAGTACTTC. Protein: CASSLDSWGQGSYEQYF.

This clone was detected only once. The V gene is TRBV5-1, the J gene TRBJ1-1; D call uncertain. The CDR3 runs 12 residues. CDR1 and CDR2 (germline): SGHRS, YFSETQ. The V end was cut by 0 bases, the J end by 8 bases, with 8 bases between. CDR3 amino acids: CASSLDAREAFF. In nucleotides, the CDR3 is TGCGCCAGCAGCTTGGATGCCAGAGAAGCTTTCTTT.